The 26 T cell receptor beta chains below were found in one sample sequenced in a study of beta chain features in type 1 diabetes. The investigators reverse transcribed all of the isolated RNA, so they sequenced expressed TCRB transcripts. Clones were sequenced by immunoSEQ multiplex PCR, and TCRdb holds only the in-frame ones, with some missing. This sample has under 400,000 clones, with 20% found just once. Input material: naive CD4+ T cells from blood. These receptors came from a young woman in good health.

The chain is built from TRBV2 and TRBJ1-2; 7 bases match TRBD1. V dropped 5 bases and J dropped 3; count of bases not matched to a gene: 6. This CDR3 spans 14 amino acids. Germline V lookup: CDR1 SNHLY, CDR2 FYNNEI. The CDR3 DNA follows: TGTGCCAGCAGTCTTTCCGGGACAGACTATGGCTACACCTTC. Translating it yields CASSLSGTDYGYTF.

This clone was found a few times. The rearrangement joins TRBV28 to TRBJ2-4, with TRBD1 matching 9 bases. Germline CDR1 reads MDHEN; CDR2 reads SYDVKM. This CDR3 spans 17 amino acids. V trimming: 0 bases; J trimming: 8 bases; junction bases outside the gene matches: 11. CDR3 loop: CASSLWDRGTSGDIQYF. Written as DNA, the CDR3 is TGTGCCAGCAGTTTATGGGACAGGGGAACCTCGGGGGACATTCAGTACTTC.

Here the CDR3 reads CAWSERSSVAFF. For the CDR3, the DNA is TGTGCCTGGAGTGAACGGTCCTCCGTAGCTTTCTTT. The rearrangement joins TRBV30 to TRBJ1-1; D unclear. CDR1 is GTSNPN, CDR2 SVGIG, per germline (reference sequence). The CDR3 has 12 residues. The ends were cut back, 1 base at V and 10 bases at J, with 13 bases in the middle.

The chain combines TRBV5-4 with TRBJ2-1; D is uncertain. V dropped 5 bases and J dropped 0 bases, with 12 bases sitting between them. CDR3 size: 15 residues. Germline-derived CDR1 and CDR2 are SGHNT and YYREEE (reference sequence). The CDR3 is CASRPGVASYNEQFF. The CDR3, as DNA: TGTGCCAGCAGACCCGGCGTAGCCTCCTACAATGAGCAGTTCTTC.

Only a few counts were recorded for this clone. CDR3 coding DNA: TGTGCCAGCATGAGAGGATCCCCCGGGGAGCTGTTTTTT. This gives the protein CASMRGSPGELFF. The rearrangement joins TRBV27 to TRBJ2-2; no clear D gene. V lost 7 bases and J 6 bases, leaving 12 bases between the germline ends. CDR1 MNHEY and CDR2 SMNVEV come from the germline V gene (reference sequence). The CDR3 loop spans 13 amino acids.

A few counts support this clone. The chain joins TRBV30 to TRBJ1-5; D might be TRBD1 (6 bases). The CDR3 totals 14 residues. V was trimmed by 0 bases and J by 6 bases, leaving 12 bases between them. Germline values: CDR1 GTSNPN, CDR2 SVGIG (reference sequence). CDR3 coding DNA: TGTGCCTGGAGTGTACGGAAAGGGGGTCAGCCCCAGCATTTT. This gives the protein CAWSVRKGGQPQHF. Supplemented by reference TRBV30 and TRBJ1-5, the full variable domain reads SQTIHQWPATLVQPVGSPLSLECTVEGTSNPNLYWYRQAAGRGLQLLFYSVGIGQISSEVPQNLSASRPQDRQFILSSKKLLLSDSGFYLCAWSVRKGGQPQHFGDGTRLSIL.

The rearrangement links TRBV6-1 to TRBJ2-2, with 12 bases lining up with TRBD2. Germline V CDR1 and CDR2: MNHNS, SASEGT. The CDR3 is 15 residues long. Trimming at V came to 11 bases and at J to 4 bases, leaving 8 bases not matched to a gene. Here the CDR3 reads CAGFTGLAGTGELFF. CDR3 DNA sequence: TGTGCCGGCTTTACGGGACTAGCGGGCACCGGGGAGCTGTTTTTT.

This chain uses TRBV7-9 with TRBJ2-1, with a weak D call TRBD1 (6 bases). The CDR3 length is 15 residues. The germline V gene encodes CDR1 SEHNR and CDR2 FQNEAQ (reference sequence). V was cut by 5 bases and J by 2 bases, with 13 bases left in between. CDR3 sequence reads: CASSIGQSTYNEQFF. In DNA form, the CDR3 reads TGTGCCAGCAGCATCGGACAGAGCACCTACAATGAGCAGTTCTTC.

The chain carries TRBV7-2 and TRBJ2-5; D is unresolved. Germline loops: CDR1 SGHTA, CDR2 FQGNSA. There are 14 residues in the CDR3. Trimming took off 5 bases at V and 1 base at J, with 11 bases between the two ends. CDR3 DNA: TGTGCCAGCAGCCTTCAACAGTCCCAAGAGACCCAGTACTTC. Amino acid sequence: CASSLQQSQETQYF.

The rearrangement joins TRBV5-1 to TRBJ2-5; 7 bases agree with TRBD1. The CDR3 is 13 amino acids. V lost 4 bases and J lost 3; bases outside the gene matches: 3. Germline-derived CDR1 and CDR2 are SGHRS and YFSETQ. In DNA, the CDR3 is TGCGCCAGCAGCACGGGACAGAAAGAGACCCAGTACTTC. Residues: CASSTGQKETQYF.

The J gene is TRBJ2-4, the V gene TRBV6-5; D is undetermined. V was shortened by 6 bases and J by 6 bases, with 12 bases between the two germline ends. The V gene's germline CDR1 is MNHEY and CDR2 SVGAGI. CDR3 length equals 13 residues. The CDR3 DNA sequence: TGTGCCAGCAGATCAGATTTCCGAAACATTCAGTACTTC. Its protein is CASRSDFRNIQYF.

J is TRBJ2-1 and V is TRBV6-1; D is unresolved. This CDR3 spans 13 amino acids. V lost 1 base, J lost 10 bases, and 11 bases lay in between. Germline CDR1 reads MNHNS; CDR2 reads SASEGT. The CDR3 DNA sequence: TGTGCCAGCAGTGAAGAATCGGGTGGCGAGCAGTTCTTC. Amino acids: CASSEESGGEQFF.

The chain uses TRBV15 and TRBJ2-5; a possible D gene is TRBD1 (5 bases). V was cut by 8 bases and J by 1 base, with 11 bases left in between. The germline V gene has CDR1 LNHNV and CDR2 YYDKDF (reference sequence). The CDR3 extends over 13 amino acids. The chain's CDR3 is CATSTVPQETQYF. As DNA, the CDR3 is TGTGCCACCTCGACAGTCCCCCAAGAGACCCAGTACTTC.

There are a few counts of this clone. The genes are TRBV14 and TRBJ2-1; the match to TRBD2 covers 8 bases. V lost 4 bases to trimming and J lost 3 bases; unmatched junction nucleotides: 17. Germline values: CDR1 SGHDN, CDR2 FVKESK. The CDR3 covers 19 residues. Here the CDR3 reads CASSPRIAGRSKYYNEQFF. The CDR3 DNA is TGTGCCAGCAGCCCTCGGATAGCGGGACGTAGTAAATACTACAATGAGCAGTTCTTC.

This clone was seen a handful of times. V and J are TRBV6-5 and TRBJ2-3; no clear D. Germline CDR1 is MNHEY and CDR2 is SVGAGI. The germline V and J ends were trimmed by 6 bases and 3 bases, with 10 bases remaining between them. CDR3 length equals 13 residues. CDR3 residues: CASREFGTDTQYF. For the CDR3, the DNA is TGTGCCAGCAGGGAGTTTGGGACAGATACGCAGTATTTT.

The gene calls are TRBV11-1 and TRBJ2-1, with 11 positions matching TRBD2. Germline V gives CDR1 SGHAT, CDR2 FQDESV (reference sequence). Trimming cost V 6 bases and J 0 bases; bases outside gene matches: 1. The CDR3 covers 15 residues. The CDR3 loop is CASSTSGSSYNEQFF. In DNA, the CDR3 is TGTGCCAGCAGTACTAGCGGGAGCTCCTACAATGAGCAGTTCTTC.

This clone was counted between two and nine times. The chain employs TRBV5-4 and TRBJ1-2; tentatively, D is TRBD1 (6 bases). CDR3 size: 15 residues. Trimming stripped 0 bases from V and 8 bases from J, with 17 bases between. Germline CDR1 reads SGHNT; CDR2 reads YYREEE (reference sequence). CDR3 region: CASSLATGQSGGYTF. DNA for the CDR3: TGTGCCAGCAGCTTGGCCACAGGGCAATCGGGGGGCTACACCTTC.

This clone was picked up a small number of times. V is TRBV21-1 and J is TRBJ1-2. TRBV21-1 is termed a pseudogene. There are 12 residues in the CDR3. The CDR3 DNA reads as TGTGCCAGCAGCGGCAGGGAGGATGGCTACACCTTC. It encodes CASSGREDGYTF.

This clone showed up just a few times. The chain recombines TRBV6-6 with TRBJ1-5; D unclear. V was clipped by 6 bases and J by 7 bases, with 16 bases between them. The CDR3 is 14 amino acids. Germline CDR1 is MNHNY and CDR2 is SVGAGI (reference sequence). CDR3 nucleotide sequence: TGTGCCAGCAGAACTCAGTGGGCGCGACAGCCCCAGCATTTT. This gives the protein CASRTQWARQPQHF.

Note on this clone: A read error may account for a junction end that differs from germline. The CDR3 DNA reads TGTGCCATCAGGGAGTCGACAGGGAGGTCCCCTGAAGCTTTCTTT. Its translation is CAIRESTGRSPEAFF. The chain uses TRBV10-3 and TRBJ1-1; TRBD1 matches at 7 bases. The CDR3 length is 15 residues. Germline V gene lookup returns CDR1 ENHRY and CDR2 SYGVKD.

In its sample, this clone was seen a few times. The rearrangement links TRBV6-6 to TRBJ2-7, with D possibly matching TRBD1 (5 bases). This CDR3 region has 12 residues. With 6 bases removed from V and 4 bases from J, the gap between germline ends came to 10 bases. Per the germline V gene, CDR1 is MNHNY and CDR2 is SVGAGI (reference sequence). The CDR3 bases are TGTGCCAGCAGCTCGCAGGGATACGAGCAGTACTTC. Translated: CASSSQGYEQYF.

J is TRBJ1-1 and V is TRBV7-9; TRBD1 agrees at 7 bases. The V gene's germline CDR1 is SEHNR and CDR2 FQNEAQ (reference sequence). Unmatched junction bases numbered 9, after V lost 5 bases and J lost 6 bases. This CDR3 has 14 amino acids. The CDR3 region is CASSTETGFAEAFF. The CDR3 region has the DNA TGTGCCAGCAGCACAGAGACAGGGTTTGCTGAAGCTTTCTTT. Full variable domain (remainder filled in from reference TRBV7-9 and TRBJ1-1): DTGVSQNPRHKITKRGQNVTFRCDPISEHNRLYWYRQTLGQGPEFLTYFQNEAQLEKSRLLSDRFSAERPKGSFSTLEIQRTEQGDSAMYLCASSTETGFAEAFFGQGTRLTVV.

The rearrangement links TRBV29-1 to TRBJ1-2; unclear D gene. Germline CDR1 reads SQVTM; CDR2 reads ANQGSEA. The V end lost 4 bases, the J end lost 8 bases, and 14 bases lay between the germline ends. CDR3 length equals 12 residues. The CDR3 sequence is CSVGRSIGGYTF. CDR3 nucleotides: TGCAGCGTTGGAAGGTCAATCGGGGGCTACACCTTC.

The chain couples TRBV12-5 to TRBJ1-2; D is unclear. Deletions cut 2 bases from V and 7 bases from J, with 14 bases between. This CDR3 is built from 14 residues. Germline lookup yields CDR1 LGHNT and CDR2 FRNRAP. CDR3 region: CASGLTSNEAGYTF. The CDR3 coding sequence is TGTGCTAGTGGTTTGACTTCCAATGAAGCTGGCTACACCTTC.

The V call is TRBV29-1, the J call TRBJ1-3; a weak D match, TRBD1 (5 bases). This CDR3 region has 15 residues. Germline V gene data show CDR1 as SQVTM and CDR2 as ANQGSEA. The V and J ends lost 0 bases and 4 bases respectively, with 13 bases between them. The CDR3 DNA reads TGCAGCGTTGAAGAAGGGTCAGGGTTCGGAAACACCATATATTTT. Its protein product is CSVEEGSGFGNTIYF.

This clone was found a few times. V gene TRBV7-9 combines with J gene TRBJ2-3; D call uncertain. V was trimmed by 10 bases and J by 5 bases, leaving 22 bases between them. This CDR3 is 15 amino acids long. Germline CDR1 and CDR2: SEHNR and FQNEAQ (reference sequence). The chain's CDR3 is CATPIQSTVRDTQYF. The CDR3 nucleotides read TGTGCCACTCCAATACAGTCAACTGTACGAGATACGCAGTATTTT.